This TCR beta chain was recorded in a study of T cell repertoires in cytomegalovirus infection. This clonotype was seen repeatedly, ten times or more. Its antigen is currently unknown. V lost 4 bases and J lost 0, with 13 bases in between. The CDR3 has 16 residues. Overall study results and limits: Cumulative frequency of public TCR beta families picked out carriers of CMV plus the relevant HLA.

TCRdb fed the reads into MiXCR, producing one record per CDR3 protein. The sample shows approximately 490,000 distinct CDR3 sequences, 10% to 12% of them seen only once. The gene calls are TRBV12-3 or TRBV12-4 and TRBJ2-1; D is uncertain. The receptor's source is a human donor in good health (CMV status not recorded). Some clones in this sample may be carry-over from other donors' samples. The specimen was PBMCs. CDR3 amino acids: CASSSGLFGSYNEQFF. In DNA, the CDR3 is TGTGCCAGCAGTTCGGGTCTTTTCGGCTCCTACAATGAGCAGTTCTTC.